These 31 T cell receptor beta chains came from one sample sequenced in a study of blood T cell repertoires in COVID-19. TCRdb's table, derived via immunoSEQ multiplex PCR, lists solely in-frame clones and lacks some. The sample has about 300,000 clones, roughly 91% seen once; the top ten hold less than 2%. Sequencing was performed on peripheral blood. These receptor sequences come from a woman in her 30s with COVID-19, enrolled during active disease.

The rearrangement links TRBV25-1 to TRBJ2-2; 9 bases are a match to TRBD2. There are 15 residues in the CDR3. V shed 5 bases and J 6 bases; nucleotides not matched to a gene: 7. Germline assignment: CDR1 MGHDK and CDR2 SYGVNS. This chain's CDR3 is CASSPRGGAAGELFF. In nucleotides, the CDR3 is TGTGCCAGCAGTCCGCGCGGGGGGGCCGCCGGGGAGCTGTTTTTT. Full variable domain (remainder filled in from reference TRBV25-1 and TRBJ2-2): EADIYQTPRYLVIGTGKKITLECSQTMGHDKMYWYQQDPGMELHLIHYSYGVNSTEKGDLSSESTVSRIRTEHFPLTLESARPSHTSQYLCASSPRGGAAGELFFGEGSRLTVL.

The genes are TRBV30 and TRBJ1-6; D is perhaps TRBD1 (5 bases). The CDR3 is 15 residues long. The V and J ends lost 2 bases and 7 bases respectively, with 15 bases between them. The germline gives CDR1 GTSNPN, CDR2 SVGIG (reference sequence). This CDR3 reads CAWSRGLGGNSPLHF. CDR3 sequence (DNA): TGTGCCTGGAGTCGAGGGCTCGGGGGGAATTCACCCCTCCACTTT. Based on the CDR3 plus reference TRBV30 and TRBJ1-6, the full variable domain is SQTIHQWPATLVQPVGSPLSLECTVEGTSNPNLYWYRQAAGRGLQLLFYSVGIGQISSEVPQNLSASRPQDRQFILSSKKLLLSDSGFYLCAWSRGLGGNSPLHFGNGTRLTVT.

The chain links TRBV14 to TRBJ2-5; 7 bases line up with TRBD2. Trimming removed 5 bases from V and 2 bases from J; junction bases left unmatched: 14. This CDR3 has 17 residues. CDR1 and CDR2 from the germline V gene are SGHDN and FVKESK. The CDR3 is CASSLGLTVRGQETQYF. CDR3 sequence (DNA): TGTGCCAGCAGCTTGGGACTAACCGTTAGAGGTCAAGAGACCCAGTACTTC.

The chain combines TRBV6-5 with TRBJ2-1, with a possible D match to TRBD2 (7 bases). Germline-derived CDR1 and CDR2 are MNHEY and SVGAGI. CDR3 size: 15 residues. Trimming removed 11 bases from V and 7 bases from J, with 24 bases in between. The CDR3 nucleotides read TGTGCCTTCTCCTCAGGGGAGCGGGGAGAAAATGAGCAGTTCTTC. As protein: CAFSSGERGENEQFF.

The rearrangement links TRBV6-2 or TRBV6-3 to TRBJ2-1, with 9 bases aligning to TRBD1. The V gene's germline CDR1 is MNHEY and CDR2 SVGEGT. The V and J ends lost 6 bases and 9 bases, in that order; junction bases with no gene match: 12. There are 15 residues in the CDR3. This CDR3 reads CASSPPGQGSVEQFF. The CDR3 region has the DNA TGTGCCAGCAGCCCCCCGGGACAGGGTAGTGTTGAGCAGTTCTTC.

The DNA for the CDR3 is TGTGCCACCCGACAGCGAAGCCAAGAGACCCAGTACTTC. Translating gives CATRQRSQETQYF. The genes are TRBV19 and TRBJ2-5; perhaps TRBD1 as D (5 bases). This CDR3 contains 13 residues. The germline V gene encodes CDR1 LNHDA and CDR2 SQIVND (reference sequence). V lost 10 bases, J lost 1 base, and 13 bases lay in between.

The rearrangement uses TRBV19 and TRBJ1-1; D unclear. CDR1 is LNHDA and CDR2 is SQIVND in the germline V gene (reference sequence). The V end lost 5 bases, the J end lost 1 base, and 14 bases lay between the germline ends. CDR3 size: 15 residues. The CDR3 DNA reads TGTGCCAGTAGTCCCTGGGGAGCCGGGAACACTGAAGCTTTCTTT. This translates into CASSPWGAGNTEAFF.

The genes are TRBV6-5 and TRBJ1-1; the D gene is possibly TRBD1 (5 bases). The germline gives CDR1 MNHEY, CDR2 SVGAGI. V was pared by 7 bases and J by 0 bases, with 12 bases between. The CDR3 spans 14 residues. CDR3 in DNA: TGTGCCAGCACGCGGGGGGAAGTGAACACTGAAGCTTTCTTT. This encodes CASTRGEVNTEAFF.

This chain connects TRBV15 to TRBJ1-4; tentatively, D is TRBD1 (6 bases). CDR3 length: 14 residues. Germline CDR1 LNHNV, CDR2 YYDKDF (reference sequence). Trimming stripped 5 bases from V and 6 bases from J, with 13 bases between. The DNA for the CDR3 is TGTGCCACCAGCGGAAGAACAGGGTATGAAAAACTGTTTTTT. Amino acids: CATSGRTGYEKLFF.

Only one count was recorded for this clone. This chain connects TRBV11-2 to TRBJ1-1, with 7 nucleotides matching TRBD1. The length of the CDR3 is 13 residues. Germline loops: CDR1 SGHAT, CDR2 FQNNGV. V lost 6 bases to trimming and J lost 4 bases; unmatched junction nucleotides: 5. This CDR3 is CASRKTGATEAFF. The CDR3 nucleotides are TGTGCCAGCAGAAAAACAGGGGCCACTGAAGCTTTCTTT.

With regard to this clone: One end of the junction does not line up with germline, which may come from a read error. This rearrangement joins TRBV3-1 (or the pseudogene TRBV3-2) to TRBJ1-2, with D possibly TRBD1 on 6 matching bases. Germline V gene sequence: CDR1 LGHDT, CDR2 YNNKEL (reference sequence). The CDR3 contains 12 residues. The CDR3, as DNA: TGTGCCAGCAGCCAAGATATGGGGGCAGAGAGCTTC. Encoded protein: CASSQDMGAESF.

A word on this clone: This specimen includes other DNA sequences encoding the same CDR3. The rearrangement joins TRBV28 to TRBJ2-5, with 10 positions matching TRBD2. The CDR3 has 17 residues. Germline V gene data show CDR1 as MDHEN and CDR2 as SYDVKM. The V segment lost 2 bases and the J segment 4 bases; nucleotides outside the gene matches: 10. CDR3 nucleotide sequence: TGTGCCAGCAGTTTAAGGAAGCGGGGGGGGCGGGGAGAGACCCAGTACTTC. Translated: CASSLRKRGGRGETQYF.

CDR3 DNA: TGTGCCAGCAGCGTATTCTCCGGACAGATTAATGAAAAACTGTTTTTT. It specifies CASSVFSGQINEKLFF. This chain joins TRBV9 and TRBJ1-4; D possibly corresponds to TRBD1 (6 bases). Germline V gene lookup returns CDR1 SGDLS and CDR2 YYNGEE. The CDR3 extends over 16 amino acids. V lost 1 base to trimming and J lost 4 bases, with 14 bases between them.

This sequence joins TRBV6-5 and TRBJ2-1; TRBD2 matches at 8 bases. Germline assignment: CDR1 MNHEY and CDR2 SVGAGI. The CDR3 is 13 amino acids. Losses at the gene ends were 11 bases for V and 9 bases for J; bases not matched to a gene: 12. The CDR3 nucleotides read TGTGCCGTCCTCTTTACGGGGGGGCTTGAGCAGTTCTTC. Translating gives CAVLFTGGLEQFF.

This clone was detected only a few times. The chain carries TRBV5-4 and TRBJ2-3; 9 bases align to TRBD2. The CDR3 length is 16 residues. The V gene end was trimmed by 2 bases and the J gene end by 4 bases; junction bases not matched to a gene: 8. Germline values: CDR1 SGHNT, CDR2 YYREEE (reference sequence). As DNA, the CDR3 is TGTGCCAGCAGCTTCCGGGGACTAGCAGCTTCAGATACGCAGTATTTT. This translates into CASSFRGLAASDTQYF.

The V gene is TRBV27, the J gene TRBJ1-5; 12 nucleotides agree with TRBD1. Trimming removed 4 bases from V and 0 bases from J; junction bases left unmatched: 13. The CDR3 length is 20 residues. Germline V gene sequence: CDR1 MNHEY, CDR2 SMNVEV (reference sequence). The CDR3 DNA follows: TGTGCCAGCAGTTCAATCGGGACAGGGGGCCGAGTCTATAGCAATCAGCCCCAGCATTTT. It yields the protein CASSSIGTGGRVYSNQPQHF.

The rearrangement uses TRBV4-1 and TRBJ1-6; 9 bases match TRBD1. The CDR3 consists of 15 residues. Trimming took 4 bases from V and 10 from J; bases not matched to a gene: 8. Germline V lookup: CDR1 MGHRA, CDR2 YSYEKL. The CDR3 DNA is TGCGCCAGCAGCCCAGGGACAGGGTTAAAGTCACCCCTCCACTTT. Translation: CASSPGTGLKSPLHF.

In this sample, this clone turned up a few times. J is TRBJ1-5 and V is TRBV2, with 9 bases fitting TRBD1. Trimming cost V 5 bases and J 6 bases; bases outside gene matches: 8. Germline CDR1 SNHLY, CDR2 FYNNEI. The CDR3 is 15 residues long. Here the CDR3 DNA reads TGTGCCAGCAGTCAGGGACAGGGAGGGGGTCAGCCCCAGCATTTT. Translation gives CASSQGQGGGQPQHF.

This clone was found a few times. V gene TRBV19 combines with J gene TRBJ2-1; a possible D gene is TRBD2 (5 bases). Germline V gives CDR1 LNHDA, CDR2 SQIVND (reference sequence). V gave up 6 bases and J gave up 0 bases, with 15 bases separating them. The CDR3 consists of 16 residues. CDR3 bases: TGTGCCAGTAGAGCCTGGACGGGGAGCTCCTACAATGAGCAGTTCTTC. It specifies CASRAWTGSSYNEQFF.

The chain couples TRBV19 to TRBJ2-5; D is possibly TRBD2 (6 bases). CDR1 is LNHDA, CDR2 SQIVND, per germline (reference sequence). The CDR3 has 14 residues. V was pared by 7 bases and J by 3 bases, with 15 bases between. The CDR3 nucleotides are TGTGCCAGTACCGTGAGAGGGGAGGAAGAGACCCAGTACTTC. This encodes CASTVRGEEETQYF. Based on the CDR3 plus reference TRBV19 and TRBJ2-5, the full variable domain is DGGITQSPKYLFRKEGQNVTLSCEQNLNHDAMYWYRQDPGQGLRLIYYSQIVNDFQKGDIAEGYSVSREKKESFPLTVTSAQKNPTAFYLCASTVRGEEETQYFGPGTRLLVL.

The chain employs TRBV18 and TRBJ1-5, with unresolved D. V dropped 2 bases and J dropped 1 base, with 3 bases sitting between them. Per the germline V gene, CDR1 is KGHSH and CDR2 is LQKENI. The CDR3 loop spans 13 amino acids. The CDR3 protein is CASSPESNQPQHF. DNA of the CDR3: TGTGCCAGCTCACCAGAGAGCAATCAGCCCCAGCATTTT.

The rearrangement uses TRBV19 and TRBJ1-1; D unclear. Germline CDR1 is LNHDA and CDR2 is SQIVND (reference sequence). CDR3 length equals 15 residues. Trimming shortened V by 4 bases and J by 0 bases, and 12 bases separated the two germline ends. The CDR3 loop is CASSRTATLNTEAFF. The CDR3 nucleotides are TGTGCCAGTAGTAGGACTGCCACCCTGAACACTGAAGCTTTCTTT.

This clone was observed a single time. The chain is built from TRBV5-1 and TRBJ1-4; 7 nucleotides line up with TRBD1. The CDR3 length is 15 residues. V was pared by 4 bases and J by 4 bases, with 7 bases of the junction left unmatched. Germline V gene lookup returns CDR1 SGHRS and CDR2 YFSETQ. The CDR3, as DNA: TGCGCCAGCAGCGCCCCCGGGACAGTTAATGAAAAACTGTTTTTT. Its protein is CASSAPGTVNEKLFF.

CDR3 protein: CATRGQGTGNTEAFF. CDR3 bases: TGTGCCACCAGAGGACAGGGGACAGGGAACACTGAAGCTTTCTTT. This chain joins TRBV24-1 and TRBJ1-1; 9 positions agree with TRBD1. The germline V gene encodes CDR1 KGHDR and CDR2 SFDVKD. This CDR3 comprises 15 residues. J lost 1 base, V lost 7 bases, and 6 bases had no gene match.

The chain carries TRBV6-6 and TRBJ1-2, with D possibly TRBD1 on 6 matching bases. The V gene's germline CDR1 is MNHNY and CDR2 SVGAGI (reference sequence). The V gene lost 8 bases and the J gene lost 4 bases, with 14 bases spanning the gap. This CDR3 is 13 amino acids long. CDR3 DNA sequence: TGTGCCAGCTTTGACAGGTATAGCTATGGCTACACCTTC. Residues: CASFDRYSYGYTF.

V gene TRBV28 combines with J gene TRBJ2-1; 13 positions match TRBD2. The trim removed 6 bases at V and 8 bases at J, leaving 10 bases unmatched. CDR1 and CDR2 (germline): MDHEN, SYDVKM. CDR3 length: 16 amino acids. CDR3 sequence (DNA): TGTGCCAGCAGCTTCAAGGGACTAGCGGGGATGTATGAGCAGTTCTTC. Amino acid sequence: CASSFKGLAGMYEQFF.

The V and J genes are TRBV5-3 and TRBJ1-5; the D gene is possibly TRBD1 (5 bases). TRBV5-3 carries the ORF label, with uncertain function. The CDR3 is 15 amino acids. The germline V and J ends were trimmed by 3 bases and 3 bases, with 13 bases remaining between them. The CDR3 loop reads CARSSQGGDNQPQHF. DNA of the CDR3: TGTGCCAGAAGCTCGCAGGGAGGGGACAATCAGCCCCAGCATTTT.

This clone was found a few times. The chain uses TRBV6-1 and TRBJ1-2; the D is unclear. The CDR3 has 14 residues. Trimming shortened V by 7 bases and J by 0 bases, and 12 bases separated the two germline ends. The germline CDR1 and CDR2 sequences are MNHNS and SASEGT. CDR3: CASKSPTANYGYTF. DNA for the CDR3: TGTGCCAGCAAGTCCCCAACAGCTAACTATGGCTACACCTTC.

The chain uses TRBV6-5 and TRBJ1-5; the D gene is possibly TRBD1 (5 bases). The V gene's germline CDR1 is MNHEY and CDR2 SVGAGI. The length of the CDR3 is 13 residues. Trimming pared 11 bases from V and 1 base from J, leaving 12 bases between. In DNA form, the CDR3 reads TGTGCCGCCAGGGAATTGAGCAATCAGCCCCAGCATTTT. Translated, it gives CAARELSNQPQHF.

This clone was seen just once. The V call is TRBV7-2, the J call TRBJ1-6, with D perhaps matching TRBD1 (6 bases). V was trimmed by 5 bases and J by 10 bases, leaving 15 bases between them. The CDR3 length is 14 residues. The germline V gene has CDR1 SGHTA and CDR2 FQGNSA. The CDR3 spells CASSATGNVSPLHF. The DNA for the CDR3 is TGTGCCAGCAGCGCTACAGGGAACGTCTCACCCCTCCACTTT.

The CDR3 loop is CASSEIVSSYNSPLHF. CDR3 nucleotide sequence: TGTGCCAGCAGTGAAATAGTGAGCTCCTATAATTCACCCCTCCACTTT. The V and J genes are TRBV6-1 and TRBJ1-6; D gene ambiguous. The CDR3 consists of 16 residues. The V end lost 2 bases, the J end lost 0 bases, and 8 bases lay between the germline ends. Germline CDR1 is MNHNS and CDR2 is SASEGT.